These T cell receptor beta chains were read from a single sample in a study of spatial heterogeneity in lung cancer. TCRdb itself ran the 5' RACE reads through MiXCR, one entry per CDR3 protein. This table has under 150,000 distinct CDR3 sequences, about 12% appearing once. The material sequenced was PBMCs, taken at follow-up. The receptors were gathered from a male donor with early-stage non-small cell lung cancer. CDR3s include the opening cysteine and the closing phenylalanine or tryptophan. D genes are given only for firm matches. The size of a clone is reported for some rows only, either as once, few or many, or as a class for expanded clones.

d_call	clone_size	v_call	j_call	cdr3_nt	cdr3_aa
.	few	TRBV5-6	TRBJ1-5	TGTGCCAGCAGCTTGGCAGGGTTAAACAATCAGCCCCAGCATTTT	CASSLAGLNNQPQHF
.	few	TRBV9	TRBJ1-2	TGTGCCAGCAGCGTAGGGGACAATCCCACCTATGGCTACACCTTC	CASSVGDNPTYGYTF
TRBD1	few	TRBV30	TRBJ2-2	TGTGCCTGGAGACAGGGGGCGGCCGGGGAGCTGTTTTTT	CAWRQGAAGELFF
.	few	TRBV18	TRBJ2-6	TGTGCCAGCTCACGAGGAGAGAGTTTCTCTGGGGCCAACGTCCTGACTTTC	CASSRGESFSGANVLTF
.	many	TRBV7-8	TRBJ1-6	TGTGCCAGCAGCTTAGCGCGCTTGTCGCCCCGGACCCATAATTCACCCCTCCACTTT	CASSLARLSPRTHNSPLHF
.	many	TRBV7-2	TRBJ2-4	TGTGCCAGCAGCACTCTAGGGAACATTCAGTACTTC	CASSTLGNIQYF
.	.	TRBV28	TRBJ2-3	TGTGCCAGCAGTACAGCAGGGACAGATACGCAGTATTTT	CASSTAGTDTQYF
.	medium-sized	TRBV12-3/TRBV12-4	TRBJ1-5	TGTGCCAGCAGTTTAAAAGGGATCGGGAATCAGCCCCAGCATTTT	CASSLKGIGNQPQHF
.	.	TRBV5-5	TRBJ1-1	TGTGCCAGCAGCTTCGGACATTCGAACACTGAAGCTTTCTTT	CASSFGHSNTEAFF
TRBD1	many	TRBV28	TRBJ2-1	TGTGCCAGCAGTGCATGGACAGGGGGCTCCTACAATGAGCAGTTCTTC	CASSAWTGGSYNEQFF
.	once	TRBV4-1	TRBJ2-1	TGCGCCAGCAGCCAAGATCGAGGACAGAAGCAGTTCTTC	CASSQDRGQKQFF
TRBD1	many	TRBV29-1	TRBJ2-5	TGCAGCGTATATCCGGGACAGCGGACGATGGAGACCCAGTACTTC	CSVYPGQRTMETQYF
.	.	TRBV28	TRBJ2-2	TGTGCCAGCAGCATAGGGGATAACACCGGGGAGCTGTTTTTT	CASSIGDNTGELFF
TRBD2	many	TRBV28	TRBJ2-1	TGTGCCAGCACCAAGACTAGCGGGGGGATCTATGAGCAGTTCTTC	CASTKTSGGIYEQFF
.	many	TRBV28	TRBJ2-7	TGTGCCAGTACCAGGGGCCCCTACGAGCAGTACTTC	CASTRGPYEQYF
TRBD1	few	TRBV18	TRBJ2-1	TGTGCCAGCTCACCCAACAGGGGAAATGAGCAGTTCTTC	CASSPNRGNEQFF
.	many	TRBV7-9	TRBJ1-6	TGTGCCAGCAGCCCCGGGACCCGGGCGGACGGATCACCCCTCCACTTT	CASSPGTRADGSPLHF
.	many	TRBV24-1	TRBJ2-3	TGTGCCACCAGTGATCTAACGGACGGCACAGATACGCAGTATTTT	CATSDLTDGTDTQYF
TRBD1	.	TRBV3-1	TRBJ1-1	TGTGCCAGCAGCCACCGAAGTGGCTACAGGGGGAACACTGAAGCTTTCTTT	CASSHRSGYRGNTEAFF
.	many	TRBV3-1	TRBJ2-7	TGTGCCAGCAGCCAGCCGGGACACGGCTCCTACGAGCAGTACTTC	CASSQPGHGSYEQYF
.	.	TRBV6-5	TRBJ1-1	TGTGCCAGCAGCCACCAGGGCCATGAAGCTTTCTTT	CASSHQGHEAFF
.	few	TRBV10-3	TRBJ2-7	TGTGCCATCAGTGTCAGGGACGAGCAGTACTTC	CAISVRDEQYF
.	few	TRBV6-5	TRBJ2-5	TGTGCCAGCAGGGTTTCAGGGGGGGAGACCCAGTACTTC	CASRVSGGETQYF
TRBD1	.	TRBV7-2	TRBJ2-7	TGTGCCAGCAGCGGATCCGGACAGGGAAAGCAGTACTTC	CASSGSGQGKQYF
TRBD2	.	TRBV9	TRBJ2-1	TGTGCCAGCAGTTTAGGAACCGGGACTACCTTCTACAATGAGCAGTTCTTC	CASSLGTGTTFYNEQFF
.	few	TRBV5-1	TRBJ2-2	TGCGCCAGCAGCTTGCCGGGGACCGGGGAGCTGTTTTTT	CASSLPGTGELFF
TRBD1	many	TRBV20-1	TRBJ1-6	TGCAGTGCAAGTCCGGGACAGGGGAGTTCACCCCTCCACTTT	CSASPGQGSSPLHF
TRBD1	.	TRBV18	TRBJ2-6	TGTGCCAGCTCTCGACAGGGTACCTCCTCTGGGGCCAACGTCCTGACTTTC	CASSRQGTSSGANVLTF
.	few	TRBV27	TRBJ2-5	TGTGCCAGCAGCACCTTCAAGGGGCAAGAGACCCAGTACTTC	CASSTFKGQETQYF
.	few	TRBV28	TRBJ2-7	TGTGCCAGCAGTTTCTACGGTATCACCTACGAGCAGTACTTC	CASSFYGITYEQYF
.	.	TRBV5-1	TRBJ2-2	TGCGCCAGCAGCGCCTCCGGGACACCGAACACCGGGGAGCTGTTTTTT	CASSASGTPNTGELFF
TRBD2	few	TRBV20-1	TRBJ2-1	TGCAGTGCTAGACCAGCGGGGGGGCCTTCTGAGCAGTTCTTC	CSARPAGGPSEQFF
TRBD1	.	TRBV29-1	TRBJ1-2	TGCAGCGTTAGCCGGGACAGCTCTAACTATGGCTACACCTTC	CSVSRDSSNYGYTF
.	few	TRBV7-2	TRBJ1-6	TGTGCCAGCAGCTTAGTCCAGGGTTGGCGTTCACCCCTCCACTTT	CASSLVQGWRSPLHF
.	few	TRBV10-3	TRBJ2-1	TGTGCCATCAGTGAGCCCGGGACCCCTCTCCCCGCCTTC	CAISEPGTPLPAF